This TCR beta chain came from a study of blood T cell repertoires in COVID-19. Study overall: The United States, Italy and Spain provided the acute and convalescent COVID-19 samples.

Germline CDR1 reads SNHLY; CDR2 reads FYNNEI. The CDR3 has 14 residues. Sequencing was performed with immunoSEQ multiplex PCR; in TCRdb, only in-frame clones are kept and a portion is missing. The table has 30,000 to 40,000 clones, 70% to 90% seen once; the top ten hold around 6.6%. The sample was peripheral blood. This chain connects TRBV2 to TRBJ2-7, with a weak D call TRBD2 (6 bases). The sequence derives from a human donor in a cohort sampled during active COVID-19. In DNA, the CDR3 is TGTGCAGTCTTCGGCGGGAAAGAACCCTACGAGCAGTACTTC. Its protein product is CAVFGGKEPYEQYF. Combining the CDR3 with reference TRBV2 and TRBJ2-7 gives the whole variable domain EPEVTQTPSHQVTQMGQEVILRCVPISNHLYFYWYRQILGQKVEFLVSFYNNEISEKSEIFDDQFSVERPDGSNFTLKIRSTKLEDSAMYFCAVFGGKEPYEQYFGPGTRLTVT.